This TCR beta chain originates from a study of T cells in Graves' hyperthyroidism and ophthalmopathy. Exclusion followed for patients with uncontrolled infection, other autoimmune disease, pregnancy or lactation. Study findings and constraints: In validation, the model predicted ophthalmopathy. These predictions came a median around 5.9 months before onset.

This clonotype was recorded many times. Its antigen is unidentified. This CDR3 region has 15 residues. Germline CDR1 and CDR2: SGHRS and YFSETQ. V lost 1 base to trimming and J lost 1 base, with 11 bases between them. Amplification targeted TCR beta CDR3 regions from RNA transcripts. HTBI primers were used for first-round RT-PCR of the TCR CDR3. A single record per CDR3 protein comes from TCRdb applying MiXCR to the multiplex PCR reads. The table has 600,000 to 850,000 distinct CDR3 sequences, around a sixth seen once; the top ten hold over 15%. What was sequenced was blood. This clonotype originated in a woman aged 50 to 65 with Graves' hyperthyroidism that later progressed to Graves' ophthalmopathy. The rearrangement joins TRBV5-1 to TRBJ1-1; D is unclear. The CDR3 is CASSLKKAENTEAFF. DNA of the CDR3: TGCGCCAGCAGCTTGAAAAAGGCCGAGAACACTGAAGCTTTCTTT.